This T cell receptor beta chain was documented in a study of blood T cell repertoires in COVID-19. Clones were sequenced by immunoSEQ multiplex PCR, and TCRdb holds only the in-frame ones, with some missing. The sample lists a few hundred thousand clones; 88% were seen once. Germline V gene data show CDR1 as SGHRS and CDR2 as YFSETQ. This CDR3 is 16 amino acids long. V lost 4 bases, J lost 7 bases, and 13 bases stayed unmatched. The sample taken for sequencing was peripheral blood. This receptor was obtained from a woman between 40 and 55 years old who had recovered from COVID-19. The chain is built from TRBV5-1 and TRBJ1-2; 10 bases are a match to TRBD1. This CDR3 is CASSPRTGGVSGGYTF. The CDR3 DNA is TGCGCCAGCAGCCCACGGACAGGGGGGGTTTCGGGTGGCTACACCTTC.